This record looks at one TCR beta chain sequence and its context. This sample stems from a study of blood T cell repertoires in COVID-19. Study overall: From the United States, Italy and Spain came samples of acute and convalescent COVID-19. T cells, B-cell-depleted T cells, or PBMCs provided the cDNA or gDNA that served as material.

Per the study methods: For nucleated cells, counts were estimated from reference gene primer amplification. Sequencing was performed with immunoSEQ multiplex PCR; in TCRdb, only in-frame clones are kept and a portion is missing. From that table come the V and J calls and clone size; the DNA was used to work out D and trimming. Of about 170,000 clones listed, 84% are singletons. The clonotype comes from a human donor with acute or convalescent COVID-19. The donor label of this sample is uncertain. Sequenced material: peripheral blood.

The CDR3 loop is CASSLRGPTNEKLFF. The CDR3 nucleotides are TGTGCCAGCTCCTTGAGGGGGCCGACTAATGAAAAACTGTTTTTT. The chain couples TRBV11-2 to TRBJ1-4; the match to TRBD1 covers 7 bases. V was pared by 8 bases and J by 2 bases, with 8 bases of the junction left unmatched. CDR1 is SGHAT and CDR2 is FQNNGV in the germline V gene. This CDR3 has 15 residues.